What follows describes a single T cell receptor (beta chain). The junction and the germline gene differ at one end; a read error may be behind it. Looked up from germline, CDR1 is SSHAT and CDR2 is FNYEAQ (reference sequence). The CDR3 has 17 amino acids. As originally analysed: Reference gene primer amplification gave nucleated cell count estimates. Profiled with immunoSEQ multiplex PCR; TCRdb holds only in-frame clones, not every one. That table is the source of V, J and clone size, and D and trimming were worked out from the DNA. The sample lists about 300,000 clones, around 91% occurring once. The data stem from a study of blood T cell repertoires in COVID-19. Those enrolled, adults aged roughly 18 to 95 years, came from fewer than 25 US areas.

The chain is built from TRBV7-7 and TRBJ2-2, with 7 bases identical to TRBD1. This sequence originates from a woman aged 18-35 years with acute COVID-19. The material sequenced was PBMCs or T cells enriched from blood (not recorded which). The CDR3: CASSPDRNYLNTGELFF. Here the CDR3 DNA reads TGTGCTAGCAGCCCGGACAGGAACTATCTCAACACCGGGGAGCTGTTTTTT. Combining the CDR3 with reference TRBV7-7 and TRBJ2-2 gives the whole variable domain GAGVSQSPRYKVTKRGQDVTLRCDPISSHATLYWYQQALGQGPEFLTYFNYEAQPDKSGLPSDRFSAERPEGSISTLTIQRTEQRDSAMYRCASSPDRNYLNTGELFFGEGSRLTVL.